These 30 T cell receptor beta chains share one sample of origin, sequenced in a study of post-analysis software for immune sequencing data. Findings of the study overall: A few TRBV segments, TRBV5-6, TRBV5-1 and TRBV20-1 among them, were found more frequent in patients than controls.

Researchers reported that TCR beta cDNA libraries carried unique molecular identifiers. TCRdb recomputed calls from the PCR reads with MiXCR, one row per CDR3 protein. The sample gives hundreds of thousands of distinct CDR3 sequences, around 64% of which show up once; 11% is in the top ten. Antigens of these TCRs are unknown. What was sequenced was blood. The origin of the receptors is a girl aged 2 to 10 with multiple sclerosis.

The sample holds a few counts of this clonotype. This chain joins TRBV12-3 or TRBV12-4 and TRBJ2-1; no definite D call. The CDR3 totals 14 residues. Trimming cost V 6 bases and J 5 bases, with 14 bases left between them. CDR3 sequence (DNA): TGTGCCAGCAGCCGTACGGAAAATGACAATGAGCAGTTCTTC. It encodes CASSRTENDNEQFF.

The genes are TRBV10-3 and TRBJ1-5; D remains unclear. Germline V gene data show CDR1 as ENHRY and CDR2 as SYGVKD. V lost 5 bases and J 0 bases, leaving 8 bases between the germline ends. This CDR3 has 14 residues. The CDR3 spells CAISPGISNQPQHF. CDR3 coding DNA: TGTGCCATCAGTCCCGGGATTAGCAATCAGCCCCAGCATTTT.

This clonotype has only one observation. This chain uses TRBV9 with TRBJ2-7; D gene unclear. Germline lookup yields CDR1 SGDLS and CDR2 YYNGEE. V lost 4 bases and J lost 2, with 16 bases in between. The CDR3 sequence is 15 residues long. The CDR3 DNA is TGTGCCAGCAGCACATCCGATTTAGCACCCTACGAGCAGTACTTC. Its protein product is CASSTSDLAPYEQYF.

V and J are TRBV5-1 and TRBJ2-3; a possible D gene is TRBD2 (5 bases). The germline CDR1 and CDR2 sequences are SGHRS and YFSETQ. The CDR3 contains 15 residues. V lost 0 bases, J lost 0 bases, and 8 bases lay in between. CDR3 sequence (DNA): TGCGCCAGCAGCTTGGCCGGGGATAGCACAGATACGCAGTATTTT. Translating it yields CASSLAGDSTDTQYF.

This clonotype was counted a few times. The chain recombines TRBV2 with TRBJ1-3, with D hard to call. CDR1 and CDR2 from the germline V gene are SNHLY and FYNNEI. Trimming removed 3 bases from V and 3 bases from J, with 6 bases in between. This CDR3 comprises 13 residues. Written as DNA, the CDR3 is TGTGCCAGCAGTGATCTAAGTGGAAACACCATATATTTT. This translates into CASSDLSGNTIYF.

The gene calls are TRBV5-1 and TRBJ1-1, with TRBD1 matching 10 bases. In germline, CDR1 is SGHRS, CDR2 YFSETQ. This CDR3 spans 15 amino acids. V trimming: 5 bases; J trimming: 5 bases; junction bases outside the gene matches: 9. This CDR3 reads CASSGGTGDYTEAFF. The DNA for the CDR3 is TGCGCCAGCAGTGGAGGGACAGGGGATTATACTGAAGCTTTCTTT. The complete variable domain, with remaining parts taken from reference TRBV5-1 and TRBJ1-1, reads KAGVTQTPRYLIKTRGQQVTLSCSPISGHRSVSWYQQTPGQGLQFLFEYFSETQRNKGNFPGRFSGRQFSNSRSEMNVSTLELGDSALYLCASSGGTGDYTEAFFGQGTRLTVV.

This chain connects TRBV20-1 to TRBJ2-7; TRBD1 matches at 7 bases. The ends lost 4 bases at V and 0 bases at J; junction bases unmatched: 12. Germline V gives CDR1 DFQATT, CDR2 SNEGSKA (reference sequence). The CDR3 has 16 residues. CDR3 sequence (DNA): TGCAGTGCTACCTATGTAGGGGGCGATTTCTCCTACGAGCAGTACTTC. It specifies CSATYVGGDFSYEQYF.

The chain combines TRBV27 with TRBJ1-2; D is possibly TRBD1 (5 bases). The V and J ends lost 5 bases and 4 bases respectively, with 17 bases between them. The CDR3 sequence is 15 residues long. Germline V gives CDR1 MNHEY, CDR2 SMNVEV (reference sequence). As DNA, the CDR3 is TGTGCCAGCAGTCCCGTGGGGGGGTCAGGCTATGGCTACACCTTC. Amino acid sequence: CASSPVGGSGYGYTF.

This chain connects TRBV7-9 to TRBJ2-5, with D possibly being TRBD1 or TRBD2 (5 bases each). Trimming pared 8 bases from V and 5 bases from J, leaving 18 bases between. This CDR3 comprises 14 residues. Germline lookup yields CDR1 SEHNR and CDR2 FQNEAQ (reference sequence). The CDR3: CASGRGTVEETQYF. The CDR3 region has the DNA TGTGCCAGCGGCAGAGGGACGGTGGAGGAGACCCAGTACTTC.

The chain recombines TRBV4-1 with TRBJ2-4; D not resolved. Between the trimmed V and J ends, which lost 4 bases and 0 bases, there was a span of 10 bases. This CDR3 comprises 15 residues. Germline V CDR1 and CDR2: MGHRA, YSYEKL. CDR3 in DNA: TGCGCCAGCAGCCCGATAGGGATAGCCAAAAACATTCAGTACTTC. Its translation is CASSPIGIAKNIQYF.

A word on this clonotype: The CDR3 carries no conserved terminal phenylalanine or tryptophan, so it likely arises from a read error. V usage is TRBV7-8 and J usage is TRBJ2-3; D gene uncertain. The CDR3 has 14 residues. Per germline, CDR1 SGHVS and CDR2 FQNEAQ. Between the trimmed V and J ends, which lost 1 base and 2 bases, there was a span of 7 bases. The CDR3: CASSLVPITDTQYL. In nucleotides, the CDR3 is TGTGCCAGCAGCTTAGTTCCAATCACAGATACGCAGTATTTG.

This rearrangement joins TRBV3-1 to TRBJ1-2; D not certain. This CDR3 region has 13 residues. Germline-derived CDR1 and CDR2 are LGHDT and YNNKEL (reference sequence). Trimming removed 5 bases at V and 8 bases at J, with 15 bases between. Here the CDR3 reads CASSSLPAWGYTF. The DNA of the CDR3 is TGTGCCAGCAGCTCCCTGCCCGCTTGGGGCTACACCTTC.

This clonotype was recorded once. Germline and junction disagree at one end, which may indicate a read error. V and J are TRBV6-5 and TRBJ1-2; TRBD1 agrees at 7 bases. The CDR3 sequence is 16 residues long. CDR1 MNHEY and CDR2 SVGAGI come from the germline V gene. In DNA form, the CDR3 reads TGTGCCGGCAGTTACTCGAGAACAGGGGTAAACTATGGCTACACCTTC. Its protein is CAGSYSRTGVNYGYTF.

The chain recombines TRBV20-1 with TRBJ2-1; the match to TRBD1 covers 7 bases. The CDR3 contains 13 residues. CDR1 is DFQATT, CDR2 SNEGSKA, per germline (reference sequence). V lost 4 bases and J lost 6; bases outside the gene matches: 6. Here the CDR3 DNA reads TGCAGTGCTAAGAAACAGGGGTTCAATGAGCAGTTCTTC. Translated: CSAKKQGFNEQFF.

The chain has TRBV7-9 and TRBJ2-5; 7 bases map to TRBD1. The V and J ends lost 4 bases and 2 bases, in that order; junction bases with no gene match: 7. CDR1 is SEHNR and CDR2 is FQNEAQ in the germline V gene (reference sequence). The CDR3 consists of 15 residues. The CDR3 here is CASSSRDSYQETQYF. In DNA form, the CDR3 reads TGTGCCAGCAGCTCCCGGGACAGCTATCAAGAGACCCAGTACTTC. Full variable domain (missing parts from reference TRBV7-9 and TRBJ2-5): DTGVSQNPRHKITKRGQNVTFRCDPISEHNRLYWYRQTLGQGPEFLTYFQNEAQLEKSRLLSDRFSAERPKGSFSTLEIQRTEQGDSAMYLCASSSRDSYQETQYFGPGTRLLVL.

This clonotype was found a few times. The chain has TRBV29-1 and TRBJ2-7; D possibly corresponds to TRBD2 (6 bases). CDR1 is SQVTM, CDR2 ANQGSEA, per germline. V shed 8 bases and J shed 0 bases, with 17 bases lying between them. The CDR3 has 14 amino acids. In DNA form, the CDR3 reads TGCAGCCCGATGCGGGGCGGGGCCTCCTACGAGCAGTACTTC. Translated, it gives CSPMRGGASYEQYF.

The gene calls are TRBV9 and TRBJ2-7; 7 positions agree with TRBD1. This CDR3 is 14 amino acids long. Unmatched junction bases numbered 6, after V lost 4 bases and J lost 2 bases. CDR1 and CDR2 (germline): SGDLS, YYNGEE. The CDR3 sequence is CASSTTGNPYEQYF. CDR3 nucleotide sequence: TGTGCCAGCAGCACGACAGGGAACCCCTACGAGCAGTACTTC.

V and J are TRBV15 and TRBJ1-1; D is ambiguous. CDR1 is LNHNV and CDR2 is YYDKDF in the germline V gene (reference sequence). There are 12 residues in the CDR3. V was shortened by 2 bases and J by 1 base, with 2 bases between the two germline ends. CDR3 residues: CATSRQNTEAFF. Written as DNA, the CDR3 is TGTGCCACCAGCAGACAGAACACTGAAGCTTTCTTT.

The V call is TRBV29-1, the J call TRBJ2-2; D perhaps matches TRBD1 (6 bases). The V gene lost 6 bases and the J gene lost 5 bases, with 13 bases spanning the gap. The CDR3 is 13 residues long. From germline, CDR1 is SQVTM and CDR2 ANQGSEA. CDR3 sequence reads: CSVEQGPTGELFF. The DNA for the CDR3 is TGCAGCGTCGAACAGGGTCCGACCGGGGAGCTGTTTTTT.

The rearrangement uses TRBV9 and TRBJ2-1, with D unclear. Germline CDR1 SGDLS, CDR2 YYNGEE. This CDR3 is 14 amino acids long. The germline V and J ends were trimmed by 1 base and 8 bases, with 13 bases remaining between them. As DNA, the CDR3 is TGTGCCAGCAGCGTATACCACCAGGTGGATGAGCAGTTCTTC. Translated: CASSVYHQVDEQFF.

V and J are TRBV5-1 and TRBJ2-1; 10 nucleotides line up with TRBD1. V shed 4 bases, J shed 7 bases, and the junction held 8 bases outside the gene matches. The CDR3 is 15 residues long. CDR1 is SGHRS and CDR2 is YFSETQ in the germline V gene. The CDR3 DNA reads as TGCGCCAGCAGCAAGGCGACAGGGGGCGAAAATGAGCAGTTCTTC. Its protein is CASSKATGGENEQFF.

V is TRBV29-1 and J is TRBJ2-1, with 14 bases fitting TRBD2. There are 15 residues in the CDR3. Germline V gene sequence: CDR1 SQVTM, CDR2 ANQGSEA. V lost 7 bases, J lost 2 bases, and 4 bases stayed unmatched. DNA for the CDR3: TGCAGCGGTAGACTAGCGGGGGGGGCCTACAATGAGCAGTTCTTC. It is translated as CSGRLAGGAYNEQFF.

This clonotype was recorded once. The rearrangement joins TRBV12-3 or TRBV12-4 to TRBJ2-1, with D possibly matching TRBD2 (7 bases). The CDR3 totals 15 residues. The V gene lost 5 bases and the J gene lost 3 bases, with 14 bases spanning the gap. CDR3 protein: CASSTQGGGYNEQFF. CDR3 nucleotide sequence: TGTGCCAGCAGTACCCAGGGAGGGGGCTACAATGAGCAGTTCTTC.

The chain joins TRBV7-2 to TRBJ1-5; 10 positions agree with TRBD1. The length of the CDR3 is 14 residues. V shed 3 bases and J 9 bases; nucleotides not matched to a gene: 5. Germline CDR1 SGHTA, CDR2 FQGNSA. The DNA for the CDR3 is TGTGCCAGCAGCTTCGGGACAGGGGATCCGCCCCAGCATTTT. Its translation: CASSFGTGDPPQHF.

The V and J genes are TRBV21-1 and TRBJ2-5; the D segment call TRBD2 is taken from the table without a DNA check. TRBV21-1 corresponds to a pseudogene. The CDR3 contains 15 residues. The chain's CDR3 is CASSKGSSGGETQYF. The CDR3 DNA reads as TGTGCCAGCAGCAAAGGCTCTAGCGGGGGTGAGACCCAGTACTTC.

The chain combines TRBV29-1 with TRBJ2-3; possible D gene TRBD1, 5 bases. The CDR3 sequence is 16 residues long. Germline assignment: CDR1 SQVTM and CDR2 ANQGSEA. V was clipped by 6 bases and J by 0 bases, with 19 bases between them. Here the CDR3 DNA reads TGCAGCGTCGACAGTGCCCCTTTATCTAGCACAGATACGCAGTATTTT. Translating it yields CSVDSAPLSSTDTQYF.

V is TRBV28 and J is TRBJ1-5; 8 bases agree with TRBD1. Trimming took 6 bases from V and 2 from J; bases not matched to a gene: 6. Germline V gene data show CDR1 as MDHEN and CDR2 as SYDVKM. There are 15 residues in the CDR3. CDR3 loop: CASSGGGQGNQPQHF. The CDR3 DNA sequence: TGTGCCAGCAGCGGCGGGGGACAGGGCAATCAGCCCCAGCATTTT.

The V gene is TRBV5-1, the J gene TRBJ2-7; 9 nucleotides match TRBD1. The trim removed 0 bases at V and 2 bases at J, leaving 3 bases unmatched. CDR3 size: 15 residues. Germline CDR1 is SGHRS and CDR2 is YFSETQ. Written as DNA, the CDR3 is TGCGCCAGCAGCTTGGATGGGACAGGGCCCTACGAGCAGTACTTC. Amino acid sequence: CASSLDGTGPYEQYF. Full variable domain (remainder filled in from reference TRBV5-1 and TRBJ2-7): KAGVTQTPRYLIKTRGQQVTLSCSPISGHRSVSWYQQTPGQGLQFLFEYFSETQRNKGNFPGRFSGRQFSNSRSEMNVSTLELGDSALYLCASSLDGTGPYEQYFGPGTRLTVT.

This clonotype was picked up a small number of times. The rearrangement links TRBV10-2 to TRBJ2-5; 9 nucleotides align to TRBD2. There are 14 residues in the CDR3. The junction had 5 bases not matched to a gene; V was cut back by 4 bases and J by 5 bases. Germline-derived CDR1 and CDR2 are WSHSY and SAAADI. The CDR3 bases are TGCGCCAGCAGTGTTAGCGGGAGTTTGGAGACCCAGTACTTC. Amino acid sequence: CASSVSGSLETQYF.

The V and J genes are TRBV7-2 and TRBJ1-1; 7 bases fit TRBD1. The J segment lost 3 bases and the V segment lost 1 base, leaving 2 bases of the junction unmatched. The CDR3 covers 14 residues. Germline lookup yields CDR1 SGHTA and CDR2 FQGNSA. The CDR3 region has the DNA TGTGCCAGCAGCTTAGTAGGGGGCCACACTGAAGCTTTCTTT. This translates into CASSLVGGHTEAFF.